This is a list of T cell receptor beta chains from one sample in a study of a mutant IDH1 vaccine in newly diagnosed glioma. Antigens for these TCRs are unknown. Here immunoSEQ multiplex PCR was the method, and the copy in TCRdb shows in-frame clones only, minus some. The top ten clones hold approximately 0.8% of a sample with around 80,000 clones, approximately 89% of them seen once. Sequenced here: PBMCs, sampled from a glioma patient whose treatment included an IDH1 peptide vaccine. These receptors all come from a woman in her forties or fifties with glioma. Each CDR3 is given with its conserved first and last residue. Each record gives: clone size, J gene, V gene, D gene, CDR3 protein, CDR3 DNA. The D gene is left open where the match is weak. Expanded clones get a size class; other rows say once, few or many, or leave the size out.

. | TRBJ1-1 | TRBV19 | TRBD1 | CASSIQGAATEAFF | TGTGCCAGTAGTATCCAGGGGGCGGCTACTGAAGCTTTCTTT
. | TRBJ1-1 | TRBV5-1 | . | CASSVGPMNTEAFF | TGCGCCAGCAGCGTGGGACCGATGAACACTGAAGCTTTCTTT
. | TRBJ2-7 | TRBV11-2 | . | CASSLLVAASSYEQYF | TGTGCCAGCAGCTTACTAGTAGCGGCCAGCTCCTACGAGCAGTACTTC
. | TRBJ2-7 | TRBV27 | TRBD2 | CASSTGTSGPTYEQYF | TGTGCCAGCAGTACGGGGACTAGCGGGCCGACCTACGAGCAGTACTTC
. | TRBJ2-7 | TRBV5-6 | TRBD2 | CASSWRGGSNDEQYF | TGTGCCAGCAGCTGGAGGGGCGGGAGTAACGACGAGCAGTACTTC
. | TRBJ1-4 | TRBV7-9 | . | CASSLAWGGREKLFF | TGTGCCAGCAGCTTAGCGTGGGGGGGACGTGAAAAACTGTTTTTT
. | TRBJ1-1 | TRBV25-1 | . | CASSGLGNTEAFF | TGTGCCAGCAGTGGCCTAGGGAACACTGAAGCTTTCTTT
few | TRBJ1-6 | TRBV7-9 | . | CASSRAGSNSPLHF | TGTGCCAGCAGCCGTGCAGGGTCGAATTCACCCCTCCACTTT
few | TRBJ2-1 | TRBV11-3 | TRBD2 | CASSWASGRNEQFF | TGTGCCAGCAGCTGGGCTAGCGGGAGGAATGAGCAGTTCTTC
. | TRBJ2-7 | TRBV11-2 | . | CASSYLKGRGEQYF | TGTGCCAGCAGCTACCTAAAAGGGAGAGGAGAGCAGTACTTC
. | TRBJ2-7 | TRBV30 | . | CAWRVAYEQYF | TGTGCCTGGAGGGTCGCCTACGAGCAGTACTTC
. | TRBJ1-2 | TRBV7-8 | . | CASSLEFSQVYGYTF | TGTGCCAGCAGCTTAGAGTTTTCACAGGTCTATGGCTACACCTTC
. | TRBJ2-1 | TRBV7-6 | . | CASSLRQGSYNEQFF | TGTGCCAGCAGCTTAAGGCAAGGCTCCTACAATGAGCAGTTCTTC
. | TRBJ2-7 | TRBV11-2 | . | CASSPSGRETYEQYF | TGTGCCAGCAGCCCTTCCGGGCGGGAAACCTACGAGCAGTACTTC
. | TRBJ2-3 | TRBV27 | TRBD1 | CASSLSWTGVDTQYF | TGTGCCAGCAGTTTATCGTGGACAGGGGTGGATACGCAGTATTTT
few | TRBJ1-2 | TRBV7-3 | . | CASSPDTDYGYTF | TGTGCCAGCAGTCCCGACACGGACTATGGCTACACCTTC
. | TRBJ2-5 | TRBV7-2 | . | CASSLGGRETQYF | TGTGCCAGCAGCCTAGGGGGGAGGGAGACCCAGTACTTC
few | TRBJ2-5 | TRBV28 | . | CASSFGSRPETQYF | TGTGCCAGCAGTTTTGGTAGCAGACCAGAGACCCAGTACTTC
. | TRBJ2-7 | TRBV7-9 | . | CASSLVRQEQYF | TGTGCCAGCAGCTTAGTGAGACAAGAGCAGTACTTC
. | TRBJ2-5 | TRBV18 | TRBD1 | CASSPRTGGEETQYF | TGTGCCAGCTCACCTAGGACAGGGGGCGAAGAGACCCAGTACTTC
once | TRBJ2-3 | TRBV6-5 | . | CASSNTVQTDTQYF | TGTGCCAGCAGCAATACGGTCCAAACAGATACGCAGTATTTT
. | TRBJ2-1 | TRBV28 | . | CASSPRRRYNEQFF | TGTGCCAGCAGTCCCCGAAGGAGATACAATGAGCAGTTCTTC
. | TRBJ2-5 | TRBV2 | TRBD1 | CASRTGGRGETQYF | TGTGCCAGCAGAACAGGGGGGCGAGGAGAGACCCAGTACTTC
once | TRBJ1-1 | TRBV5-4 | TRBD1 | CASSWDRGQEAFF | TGTGCCAGCAGCTGGGACAGGGGGCAGGAGGCTTTCTTT
. | TRBJ2-7 | TRBV6-1 | . | CASTWDTSTSEQYF | TGTGCCAGCACCTGGGACACATCGACCTCCGAGCAGTACTTC
. | TRBJ2-7 | TRBV28 | . | CASSRTTGPEQYF | TGTGCCAGCAGCCGCACCACAGGGCCCGAGCAGTACTTC
. | TRBJ1-1 | TRBV6-6 | . | CASKKDTEAFF | TGTGCCAGCAAAAAGGACACTGAGGCTTTCTTT
few | TRBJ1-2 | TRBV30 | TRBD1 | CAWRTGGSFYGGTF | TGTGCCTGGAGGACAGGGGGGTCCTTCTATGGCGGCACCTTC
. | TRBJ2-3 | TRBV28 | . | CASSLWDSSDTQYF | TGTGCCAGCAGTTTATGGGACAGTTCAGATACGCAGTATTTT
once | TRBJ1-1 | TRBV6-6 | . | CASSPRGDEAFF | TGTGCCAGCAGTCCGAGGGGAGATGAAGCTTTCTTT
few | TRBJ2-3 | TRBV12-5 | . | CASGLRAGGDTQYF | TGTGCTAGTGGTTTGCGGGCTGGGGGAGATACGCAGTATTTT
. | TRBJ2-2 | TRBV7-3 | . | CASKTTGTSTGELFF | TGTGCCAGCAAGACTACAGGGACTTCCACCGGGGAGCTGTTTTTT
. | TRBJ2-2 | TRBV9 | . | CASSVAGELFF | TGTGCCAGCAGCGTAGCCGGGGAGCTGTTTTTT
. | TRBJ2-1 | TRBV29-1 | TRBD2 | CSVLASGRADEQFF | TGCAGCGTCCTTGCTAGCGGGAGGGCTGATGAGCAGTTCTTC
once | TRBJ2-7 | TRBV27 | TRBD1 | CASSLTRDRAGEQYF | TGTGCCAGCAGTTTAACCCGGGACAGGGCGGGCGAGCAGTACTTC
. | TRBJ1-6 | TRBV28 | TRBD1 | CASSFLTGADSPLHF | TGTGCCAGCAGTTTCTTAACAGGGGCTGATTCACCCCTCCACTTT
. | TRBJ1-2 | TRBV7-9 | TRBD1 | CASSLAGTEYGYTF | TGTGCCAGCAGCTTGGCCGGGACAGAGTATGGCTACACCTTC
. | TRBJ2-3 | TRBV30 | TRBD2 | CAWRLAGTDTQYF | TGTGCCTGGAGGCTAGCGGGCACAGATACGCAGTATTTT
few | TRBJ1-1 | TRBV9 | . | CASSVLARGTEAFF | TGTGCCAGCAGCGTCCTAGCCAGGGGCACTGAAGCTTTCTTT
. | TRBJ2-7 | TRBV5-6 | . | CASSSGTPSATGQYF | TGTGCCAGCAGCTCTGGTACCCCATCTGCGACCGGGCAGTACTTC
. | TRBJ1-5 | TRBV5-4 | . | CASSFGGQPQHF | TGTGCCAGCAGCTTCGGGGGTCAGCCCCAGCATTTT
. | TRBJ2-2 | TRBV10-3 | . | CAISDKDRNTGELFF | TGTGCCATCAGTGACAAAGACAGAAACACCGGGGAGCTGTTTTTT
. | TRBJ1-4 | TRBV5-1 | . | CASSPRNTNEKLFF | TGCGCCAGCAGCCCCCGGAACACTAATGAAAAACTGTTTTTT
. | TRBJ1-5 | TRBV6-5 | . | CASSYDAGNQPQHF | TGTGCCAGCAGTTACGACGCGGGGAATCAGCCCCAGCATTTT
. | TRBJ2-7 | TRBV2 | TRBD2 | CASRDLPGLGTYEQYF | TGTGCCAGCAGAGATCTTCCGGGACTAGGAACCTACGAGCAGTACTTC
. | TRBJ1-1 | TRBV28 | . | CASSLLGTEAFF | TGTGCCAGCAGTTTACTGGGCACTGAAGCTTTCTTT
once | TRBJ1-1 | TRBV6-5 | . | CASSRDGQNTEAFF | TGTGCCAGCAGTCGTGACGGACAGAACACTGAAGCTTTCTTT
. | TRBJ2-1 | TRBV10-2 | . | CASSNAQWDSGNEQFF | TGCGCCAGCAGTAATGCCCAGTGGGACTCGGGGAATGAGCAGTTCTTC
. | TRBJ1-2 | TRBV12-5 | . | CASGPSTYLYYGYTF | TGTGCTAGTGGTCCCTCGACCTATCTTTACTATGGCTACACCTTC
. | TRBJ2-5 | TRBV27 | . | CASSSRGRRETQYF | TGTGCCAGCAGTTCCAGGGGCAGGAGGGAGACCCAGTACTTC
. | TRBJ1-2 | TRBV5-6 | . | CASSFRKNYGYTF | TGTGCCAGCAGCTTTAGGAAAAACTATGGCTACACCTTC
. | TRBJ2-2 | TRBV6-4 | TRBD1 | CASSDTGAGELFF | TGTGCCAGCAGTGACACAGGGGCCGGGGAGCTGTTTTTT
. | TRBJ2-5 | TRBV19 | . | CASSERQETQYF | TGTGCCAGTAGTGAGCGGCAAGAGACCCAGTACTTC
. | TRBJ2-1 | TRBV7-6 | TRBD2 | CASSLSGIPYNEQFF | TGTGCCAGCAGTCTTAGCGGGATCCCCTACAATGAGCAGTTCTTC